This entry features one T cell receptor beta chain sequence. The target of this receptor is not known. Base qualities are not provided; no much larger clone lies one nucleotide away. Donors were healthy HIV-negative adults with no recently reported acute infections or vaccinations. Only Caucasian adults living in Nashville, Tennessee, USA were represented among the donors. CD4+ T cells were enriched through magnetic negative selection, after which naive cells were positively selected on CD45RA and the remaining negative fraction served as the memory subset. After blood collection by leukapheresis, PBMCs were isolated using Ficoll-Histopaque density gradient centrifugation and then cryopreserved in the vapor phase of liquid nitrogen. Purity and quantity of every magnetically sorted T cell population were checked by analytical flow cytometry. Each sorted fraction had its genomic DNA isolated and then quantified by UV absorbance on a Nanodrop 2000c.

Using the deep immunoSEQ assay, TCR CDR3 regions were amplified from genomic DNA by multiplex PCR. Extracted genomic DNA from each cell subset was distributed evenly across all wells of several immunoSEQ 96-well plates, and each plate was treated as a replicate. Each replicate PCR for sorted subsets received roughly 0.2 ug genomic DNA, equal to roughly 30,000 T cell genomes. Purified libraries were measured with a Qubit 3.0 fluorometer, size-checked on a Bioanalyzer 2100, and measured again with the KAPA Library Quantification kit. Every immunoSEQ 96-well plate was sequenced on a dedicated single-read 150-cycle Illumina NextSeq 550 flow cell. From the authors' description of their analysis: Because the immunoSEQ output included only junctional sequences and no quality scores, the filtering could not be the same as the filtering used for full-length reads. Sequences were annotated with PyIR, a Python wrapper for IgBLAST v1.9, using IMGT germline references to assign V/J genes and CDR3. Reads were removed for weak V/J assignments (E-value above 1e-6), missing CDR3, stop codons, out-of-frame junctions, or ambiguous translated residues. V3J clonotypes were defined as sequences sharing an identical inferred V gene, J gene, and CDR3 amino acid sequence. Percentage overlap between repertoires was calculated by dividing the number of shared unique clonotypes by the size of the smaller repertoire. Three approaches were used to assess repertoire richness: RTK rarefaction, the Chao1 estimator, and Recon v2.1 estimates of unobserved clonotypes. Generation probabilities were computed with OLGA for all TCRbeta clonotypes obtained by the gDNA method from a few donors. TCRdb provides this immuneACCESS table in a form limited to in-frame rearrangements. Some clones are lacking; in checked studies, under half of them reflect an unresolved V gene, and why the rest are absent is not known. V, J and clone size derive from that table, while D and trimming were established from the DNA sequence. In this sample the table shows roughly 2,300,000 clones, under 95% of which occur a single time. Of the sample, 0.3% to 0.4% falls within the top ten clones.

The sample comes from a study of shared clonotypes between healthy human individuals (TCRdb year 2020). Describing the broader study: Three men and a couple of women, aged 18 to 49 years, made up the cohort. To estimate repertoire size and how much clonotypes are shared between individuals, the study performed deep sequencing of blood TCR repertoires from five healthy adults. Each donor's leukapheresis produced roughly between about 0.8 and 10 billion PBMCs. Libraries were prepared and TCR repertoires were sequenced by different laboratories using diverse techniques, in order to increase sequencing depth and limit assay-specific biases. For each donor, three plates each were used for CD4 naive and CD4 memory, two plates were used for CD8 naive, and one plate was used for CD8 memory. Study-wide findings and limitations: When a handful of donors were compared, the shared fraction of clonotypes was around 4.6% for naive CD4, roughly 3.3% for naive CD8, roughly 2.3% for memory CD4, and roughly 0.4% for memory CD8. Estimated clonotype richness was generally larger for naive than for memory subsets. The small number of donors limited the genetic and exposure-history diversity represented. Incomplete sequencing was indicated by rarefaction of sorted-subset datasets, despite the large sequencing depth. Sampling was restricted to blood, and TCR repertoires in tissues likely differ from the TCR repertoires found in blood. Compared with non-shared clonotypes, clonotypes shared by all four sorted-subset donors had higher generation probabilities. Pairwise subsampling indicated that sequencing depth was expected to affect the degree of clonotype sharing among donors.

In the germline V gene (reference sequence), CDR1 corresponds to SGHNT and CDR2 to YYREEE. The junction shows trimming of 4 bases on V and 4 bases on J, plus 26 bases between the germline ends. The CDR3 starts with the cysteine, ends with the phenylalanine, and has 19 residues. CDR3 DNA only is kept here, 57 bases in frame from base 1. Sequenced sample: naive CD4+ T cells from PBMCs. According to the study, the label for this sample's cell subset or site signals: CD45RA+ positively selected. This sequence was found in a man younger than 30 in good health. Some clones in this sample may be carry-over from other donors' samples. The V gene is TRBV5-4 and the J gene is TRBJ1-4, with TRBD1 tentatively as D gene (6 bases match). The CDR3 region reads CASSGTGTQGFMGNEKLFF. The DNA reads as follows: TGTGCCAGCAGCGGAACTGGGACACAGGGATTTATGGGTAATGAAAAACTGTTTTTT. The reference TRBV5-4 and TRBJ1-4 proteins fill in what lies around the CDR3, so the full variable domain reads ETGVTQSPTHLIKTRGQQVTLRCSSQSGHNTVSWYQQALGQGPQFIFQYYREEENGRGNFPPRFSGLQFPNYSSELNVNALELDDSALYLCASSGTGTQGFMGNEKLFFGSGTQLSVL.